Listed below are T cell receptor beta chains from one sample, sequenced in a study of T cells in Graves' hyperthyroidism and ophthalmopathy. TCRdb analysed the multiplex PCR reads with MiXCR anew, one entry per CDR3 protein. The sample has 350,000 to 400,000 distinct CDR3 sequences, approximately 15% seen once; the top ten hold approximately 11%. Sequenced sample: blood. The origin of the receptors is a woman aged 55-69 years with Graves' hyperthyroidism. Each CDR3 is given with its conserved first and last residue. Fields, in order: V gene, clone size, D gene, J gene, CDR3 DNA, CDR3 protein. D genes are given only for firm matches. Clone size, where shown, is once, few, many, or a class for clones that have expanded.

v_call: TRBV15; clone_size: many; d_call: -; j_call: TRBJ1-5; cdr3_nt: TGTGCCACCAGCAGAAGTCAGGGGTACGGCCTTCAGCCCCAGCATTTT; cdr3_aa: CATSRSQGYGLQPQHF
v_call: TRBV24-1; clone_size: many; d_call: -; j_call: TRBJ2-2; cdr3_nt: TGTGCCACTGGGGGGCCGAACACCGGGGAGCTGTTTTTT; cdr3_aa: CATGGPNTGELFF
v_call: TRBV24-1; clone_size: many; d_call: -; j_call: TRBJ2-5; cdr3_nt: TGTGCCTCCGCCCGTGGCCCCGGGGAGGAGACCCAGTACTTC; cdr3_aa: CASARGPGEETQYF
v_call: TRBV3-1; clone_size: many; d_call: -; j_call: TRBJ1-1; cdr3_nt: TGTGCCAGCAGCCGATTTTTTAGGAACACTGAAGCTTTCTTT; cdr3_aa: CASSRFFRNTEAFF
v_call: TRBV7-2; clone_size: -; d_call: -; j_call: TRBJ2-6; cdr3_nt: TGTGCCAGCAGCTTAATAAGCTCTGGGGCCAACGTCCTGACTTTC; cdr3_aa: CASSLISSGANVLTF
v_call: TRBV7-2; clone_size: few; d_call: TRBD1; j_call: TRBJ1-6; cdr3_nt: TGTGCCAGCAGTCCAACAGGGGCAACAACACCCCTCCACTTT; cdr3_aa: CASSPTGATTPLHF
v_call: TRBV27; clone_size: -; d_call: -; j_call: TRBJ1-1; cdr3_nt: TGTGCCAGCCACCTATTCCCACAGGGGAACACTGAAGCTTTCTTT; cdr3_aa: CASHLFPQGNTEAFF
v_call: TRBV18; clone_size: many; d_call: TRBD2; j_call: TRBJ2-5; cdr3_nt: TGTGCCAGCTCACCACCGGGCCTAGCGGGAGTGGAGACCCAGTACTTC; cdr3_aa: CASSPPGLAGVETQYF
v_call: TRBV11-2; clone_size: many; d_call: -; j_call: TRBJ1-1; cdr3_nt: TGTGCCAGCACCCAAATCGGCGGGGGCATGAACACTGAAGCTTTCTTT; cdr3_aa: CASTQIGGGMNTEAFF
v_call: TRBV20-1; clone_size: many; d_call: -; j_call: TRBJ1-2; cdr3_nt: TGCAGTGCTGGGGGGACGGCCCCGGCCCGTTACACCTTC; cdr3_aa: CSAGGTAPARYTF
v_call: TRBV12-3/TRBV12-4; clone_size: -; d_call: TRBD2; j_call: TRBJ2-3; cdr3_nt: TGTGCCAGCAGTTTTTTGGCTAGCGGGGTTACGCAGTATTTT; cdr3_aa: CASSFLASGVTQYF
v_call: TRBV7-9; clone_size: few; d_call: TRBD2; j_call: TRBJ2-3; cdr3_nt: TGTGCCAGCAGCATCAGCGGGAGCCCCACAGATACGCAGTATTTT; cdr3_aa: CASSISGSPTDTQYF
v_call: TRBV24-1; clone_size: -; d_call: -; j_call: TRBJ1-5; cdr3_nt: TGTGCCACCAGTGGGGGGGTACAGCCCCAGCATTTT; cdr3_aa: CATSGGVQPQHF
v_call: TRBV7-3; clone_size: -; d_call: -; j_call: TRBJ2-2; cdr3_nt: TGTGCCAGCAGCTTAACAGGGTCCGGGGAGCTGTTTTTT; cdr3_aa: CASSLTGSGELFF
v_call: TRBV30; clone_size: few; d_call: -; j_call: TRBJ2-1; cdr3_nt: TGTGCCTGGAGTCGACCATACTCAACAGGGAAGAATGAGCAGTTCTTC; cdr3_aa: CAWSRPYSTGKNEQFF
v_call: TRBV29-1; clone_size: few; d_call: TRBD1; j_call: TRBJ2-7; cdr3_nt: TGCAGCGTTGAAGCCGCGGGACAGGGACGATTAGAGCAGTACTTC; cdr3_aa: CSVEAAGQGRLEQYF
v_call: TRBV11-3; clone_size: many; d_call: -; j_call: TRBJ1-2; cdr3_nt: TGTGCCAGCAGCTTAGGGGGACGGGCTAACTATGGCTACACCTTC; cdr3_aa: CASSLGGRANYGYTF
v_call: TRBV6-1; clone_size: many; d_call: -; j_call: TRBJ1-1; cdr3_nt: TGTGCCAGCAGTGACCGGGGGGCAGGAAACACTGAAGCTTTCTTT; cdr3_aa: CASSDRGAGNTEAFF
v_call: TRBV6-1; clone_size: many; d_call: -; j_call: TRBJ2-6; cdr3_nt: TGTGCCAGCAGTGAGGACAGATACTCTGGGGCCAACGTCCTGACTTTC; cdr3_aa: CASSEDRYSGANVLTF
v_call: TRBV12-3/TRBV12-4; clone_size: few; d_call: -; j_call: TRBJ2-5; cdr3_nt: TGTGCCAGCAGTTTTCGGTCGGCGGCTAGCAGGGAGACCCAGTACTTC; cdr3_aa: CASSFRSAASRETQYF
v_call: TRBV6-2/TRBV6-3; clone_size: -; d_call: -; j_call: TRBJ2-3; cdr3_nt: TGTGCCAGCAGTTACGGACCTCCAGATACGCAGTATTTT; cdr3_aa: CASSYGPPDTQYF
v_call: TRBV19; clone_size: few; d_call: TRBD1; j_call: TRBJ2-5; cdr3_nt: TGTGCCAGTAGTCTAAGGACAGGGGGCGGTCATCAAGAGACCCAGTACTTC; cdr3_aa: CASSLRTGGGHQETQYF
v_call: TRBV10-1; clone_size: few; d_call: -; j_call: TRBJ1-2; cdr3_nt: TGCGCCAGCAGTGAGTCGGCCGGACGTGGCTACACCTTC; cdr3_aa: CASSESAGRGYTF
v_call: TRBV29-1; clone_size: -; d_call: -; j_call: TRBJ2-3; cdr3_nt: TGCAGCGTTGACTACAGCACAGATACGCAGTATTTT; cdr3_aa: CSVDYSTDTQYF
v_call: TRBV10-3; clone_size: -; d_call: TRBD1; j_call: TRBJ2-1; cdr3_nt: TGTGCCATCAGTGTGGGCAGGGGGAGATACAATGAGCAGTTCTTC; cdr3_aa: CAISVGRGRYNEQFF
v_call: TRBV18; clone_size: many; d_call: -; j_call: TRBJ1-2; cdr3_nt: TGTGCCAGCTCACCGCCGGAGGTAACCTATGGCTACACCTTC; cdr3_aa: CASSPPEVTYGYTF
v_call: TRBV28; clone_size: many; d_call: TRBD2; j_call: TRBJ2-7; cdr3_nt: TGTGCCAGCAGCACCCTGGGACTAGCGGGAGATGGCGAGCAGTACTTC; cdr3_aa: CASSTLGLAGDGEQYF
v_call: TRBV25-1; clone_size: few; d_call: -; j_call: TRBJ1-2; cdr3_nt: TGTGCCAGCAGTGAATACGTACAGACTGAGTACACCTTC; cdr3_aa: CASSEYVQTEYTF